A selection of T cell receptor beta chains follows, all from one sample in a study of regulatory T cells in long-lasting Graves disease. TCRdb processed the multiplex PCR reads anew with MiXCR; each CDR3 protein has one entry. Here the sample spans hundreds of thousands of distinct CDR3 sequences, about a sixth being singletons. These records were also assigned to another study, of T cells in Graves' hyperthyroidism and ophthalmopathy.

Sequencing used peripheral blood mononuclear cells (PBMCs), obtained at new diagnosis, from a patient treated with antithyroid drugs. The source is a woman aged 25 to 39 with Graves disease. CDR3s leave out the opening cysteine and the closing phenylalanine or tryptophan. Some rows have no size entry. The others give once, few or many, or a class for an expanded clone.

>TRBJ1-2|TRBV27|many
ASSPGTGAYGYT
>TRBJ2-2|TRBV12-5|many
ASGRGQAGELF
>TRBJ2-5|TRBV5-1|many
ASSHPGQGALETQY
>TRBJ2-5|TRBV20-1|many
SARVLLRIERGGETQY
>TRBJ2-3|TRBV20-1|many
SARAPIVDRVTDTQY
>TRBJ2-2|TRBV20-1|many
SARWTHLNTGELF
>TRBJ1-1|TRBV4-1|few
ASSRWTGGGTEAF
>TRBJ2-5|TRBV7-9|NA
ASSLSTGGMTQY
>TRBJ1-2|TRBV7-9|many
ASSFYRDRSGGYT
>TRBJ2-3|TRBV6-1|many
ASSRTRPGTGGDTQY
>TRBJ1-1|TRBV20-1|many
SAYDIVNTEAF
>TRBJ1-1|TRBV30|NA
AWSTPQGSEAF
>TRBJ1-6|TRBV3-1|many
ASSPWGAKWNSPLH
>NA|TRBV6-1|many
ASSPQGLANEQF
>TRBJ2-5|TRBV3-1|few
ASSQGWEQQETQY
>TRBJ2-6|TRBV30|few
AWSVWPQRAGANVLT
>TRBJ2-3|TRBV12-3/TRBV12-4|many
ASRAESPAAQY
>TRBJ2-3|TRBV7-8|many
ASSLGDSLTQY
>TRBJ2-3|TRBV14|once
ASSHRDRVTDTQY
>TRBJ2-2|TRBV2|many
ASSREVGELF
>TRBJ1-2|TRBV6-2/TRBV6-3|many
ASKNTGVYNYGYT
>TRBJ2-6|TRBV10-2|NA
ASGPRTGGANVLT
>TRBJ1-4|TRBV20-1|many
SARGTGEETNEKLF
>TRBJ2-7|TRBV4-1|few
ASSHSGQGYEQY
>TRBJ1-2|TRBV3-1|NA
ASSEPGWAYGYT